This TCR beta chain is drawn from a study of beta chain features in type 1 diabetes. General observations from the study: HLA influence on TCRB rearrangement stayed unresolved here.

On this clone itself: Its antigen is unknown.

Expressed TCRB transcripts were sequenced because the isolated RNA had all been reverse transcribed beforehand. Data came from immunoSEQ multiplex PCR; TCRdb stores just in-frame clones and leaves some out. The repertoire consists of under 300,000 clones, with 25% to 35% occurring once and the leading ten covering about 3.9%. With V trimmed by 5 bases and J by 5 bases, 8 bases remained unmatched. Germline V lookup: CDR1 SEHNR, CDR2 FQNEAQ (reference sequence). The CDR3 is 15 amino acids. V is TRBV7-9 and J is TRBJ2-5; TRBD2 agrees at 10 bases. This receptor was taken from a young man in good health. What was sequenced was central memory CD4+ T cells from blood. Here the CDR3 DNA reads TGTGCCAGCAGCCTTCCTAGCGGGAGCCGTGAGACCCAGTACTTC. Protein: CASSLPSGSRETQYF.